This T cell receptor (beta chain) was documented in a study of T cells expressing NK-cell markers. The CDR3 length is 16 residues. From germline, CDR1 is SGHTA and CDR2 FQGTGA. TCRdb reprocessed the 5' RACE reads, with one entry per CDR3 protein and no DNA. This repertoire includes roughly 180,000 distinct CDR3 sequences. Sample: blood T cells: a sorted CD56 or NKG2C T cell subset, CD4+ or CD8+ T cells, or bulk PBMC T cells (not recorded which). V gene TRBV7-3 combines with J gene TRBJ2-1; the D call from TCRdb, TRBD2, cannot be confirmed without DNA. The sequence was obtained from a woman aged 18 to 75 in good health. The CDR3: CASSPLAGLSYNEQFF.